Listed below are T cell receptor beta chains from one sample, sequenced in a study of human T cells and chemical hapten exposure. Using its own MiXCR run on the RACE reads, TCRdb lists one record per CDR3 protein. The sample includes 350,000 to 400,000 distinct CDR3 sequences, more than 5% of them seen just once. Sequenced here: whole blood, sampled in connection with sensitization to the hapten diphenylcyclopropenone (DPC). The receptors here all came from a woman between 18 and 30 years old with alopecia areata. Some clones in this sample may be carry-over from other donors' samples. Each CDR3 is given with its conserved first and last residue. The D gene is left open where the match is weak. Some rows mark clone size as missing; the rest say once, few, many or name a class of expanded clone.

clone size,J gene,D gene,CDR3 length,V gene,CDR3 DNA,CDR3 protein
few,TRBJ1-2,TRBD1,14,TRBV12-3/TRBV12-4,TGTGCCAGCACGTTGCGGGACAGGGAATATGGCTACACCTTC,CASTLRDREYGYTF
many,TRBJ1-1,-,14,TRBV7-2,TGTGCCAGCAGCCAGGACGTCAGGAACACTGAAGCTTTCTTT,CASSQDVRNTEAFF
many,TRBJ2-1,TRBD2,16,TRBV4-1,TGCGCCAGCAGCCAAGAGGTAGCGGGGGGGCCTCGCGAGCAGTTCTTC,CASSQEVAGGPREQFF
-,TRBJ1-3,-,12,TRBV29-1,TGCAGCGTTGAAAGGCCGGAAAACACCATATATTTT,CSVERPENTIYF
many,TRBJ2-3,-,14,TRBV15,TGTGCCACCAGCAGAGGTGAGGGGAGAGATACGCAGTATTTT,CATSRGEGRDTQYF
many,TRBJ1-4,-,14,TRBV28,TGTGCCAGCAGTTTAGGGGACCGGAGAGAAAAACTGTTTTTT,CASSLGDRREKLFF
-,TRBJ2-3,-,13,TRBV6-2/TRBV6-3,TGTGCCATCGGACGGACGAGCACAGATACGCAGTATTTT,CAIGRTSTDTQYF
many,TRBJ1-2,TRBD1,13,TRBV29-1,TGCAGCGTTCAAAGGGGGCGCCACTATGGCTACACCTTC,CSVQRGRHYGYTF
many,TRBJ2-1,TRBD2,15,TRBV6-2/TRBV6-3,TGTGCCAGCAGCCCACTAGCGGGGGGATACAATGAGCAGTTCTTC,CASSPLAGGYNEQFF
many,TRBJ1-1,-,14,TRBV27,TGTGCCAGCAGTTTGAGTCAGGGAAGAACTGAAGCTTTCTTT,CASSLSQGRTEAFF
few,TRBJ2-1,TRBD1,13,TRBV7-2,TGTGCCAGCAGCACCGGGACAGTGTTTGAGCAGTTCTTC,CASSTGTVFEQFF
few,TRBJ1-1,-,15,TRBV21-1,TGTGCCAGCAGCAAAGGGGGGGAAATAAACACTGAAGCTTTCTTT,CASSKGGEINTEAFF
-,TRBJ2-1,TRBD2,16,TRBV7-3,TGTGCCAGCAGCTTAATTCCTAGCGGGGGGTTCAATGAGCAGTTCTTC,CASSLIPSGGFNEQFF
few,TRBJ2-3,TRBD2,16,TRBV4-2,TGTGCCAGCAGTCCAATGCTAGCGGGCCTAACAGATACGCAGTATTTT,CASSPMLAGLTDTQYF
few,TRBJ1-2,-,14,TRBV4-2,TGTGCCAGCAGCCAGGCTATAAATTCCTATGGCTACACCTTC,CASSQAINSYGYTF
-,TRBJ1-1,-,16,TRBV12-3/TRBV12-4,TGTGCCAGCATCACCCTGGTCGGGGTGGGGAGGACTGAAGCTTTCTTT,CASITLVGVGRTEAFF
few,TRBJ2-3,TRBD2,15,TRBV12-3/TRBV12-4,TGTGCCAGCAGTCTCAGCGGGGTCGACACAGATACGCAGTATTTT,CASSLSGVDTDTQYF
-,TRBJ2-1,TRBD2,14,TRBV20-1,TGCAGTGCTAGGGCCAGCGGGGGGGCCAATGAGCAGTTCTTC,CSARASGGANEQFF
many,TRBJ1-1,-,14,TRBV7-8,TGTGCCAGCAGCTTACAGGGGCTGAGGGCTGAAGCTTTCTTT,CASSLQGLRAEAFF
few,TRBJ2-7,-,13,TRBV20-1,TGCAGTGCTAGGAGGCTGGCCTCCTACGAGCAGTACTTC,CSARRLASYEQYF
many,TRBJ1-2,-,14,TRBV5-1,TGCGCCAGCAGCTTGGAGGCCAGTAACTATGGCTACACCTTC,CASSLEASNYGYTF
many,TRBJ2-7,-,13,TRBV6-6,TGTGCCAGCAGCCGGGACACCACCTACGAGCAGTACTTC,CASSRDTTYEQYF
few,TRBJ1-2,-,14,TRBV6-2/TRBV6-3,TGTGCCAGCAGTACCCACAGGGAAGTGGATGGCTACACCTTC,CASSTHREVDGYTF
-,TRBJ2-1,-,15,TRBV7-8,TGTGCCAGCAGCCCGACTAGGGGGGGGGGCAATGAGCAGTTCTTC,CASSPTRGGGNEQFF
-,TRBJ1-4,TRBD1,17,TRBV7-9,TGTGCCAACAGCCCGTTGACAGGGGGCGCAACTAATGAAAAACTGTTTTTT,CANSPLTGGATNEKLFF
-,TRBJ2-7,-,15,TRBV27,TGTGCCAGCAGCTATAGGGGTACAGGGAACTACGAGCAGTACTTC,CASSYRGTGNYEQYF
many,TRBJ1-5,TRBD1,16,TRBV19,TGTGCCAGTAGTAGACAGGGAAGTGTGGGCAATCAGCCCCAGCATTTT,CASSRQGSVGNQPQHF
many,TRBJ2-3,TRBD2,16,TRBV12-3/TRBV12-4,TGTGCCAGCAGCCCTAGCGGGGGGGCGTCCGCAGATACGCAGTATTTT,CASSPSGGASADTQYF
-,TRBJ1-4,-,17,TRBV15,TGTGCCACCAGCAGAGAAGGAAGGAGCACAACTAATGAAAAACTGTTTTTT,CATSREGRSTTNEKLFF
few,TRBJ2-4,-,15,TRBV15,TGTGCCACCAGCCCGGGCCGGGGGTCCAAAAACATTCAGTACTTC,CATSPGRGSKNIQYF
many,TRBJ1-4,TRBD1,14,TRBV6-5,TGTGCCAGCACGCACCGGGACAGTGGCGAAAAACTGTTTTTT,CASTHRDSGEKLFF
many,TRBJ1-6,-,13,TRBV6-5,TGTGCCAGCATGGGCAGGGATAATTCACCCCTCCACTTT,CASMGRDNSPLHF
-,TRBJ2-1,-,14,TRBV6-1,TGTGCCAGCAGTGAACTTCTGGGGTACAATGAGCAGTTCTTC,CASSELLGYNEQFF
-,TRBJ1-1,-,13,TRBV24-1,TGTGCCACCAGTGACCCTGATAACACTGAAGCTTTCTTT,CATSDPDNTEAFF
many,TRBJ1-2,-,15,TRBV7-2,TGTGCCAGCAGCTATGACTTATCTGTTAACTATGGCTACACCTTC,CASSYDLSVNYGYTF
-,TRBJ2-3,-,13,TRBV7-2,TGTGCCAGCAGCCCACCGGGACTTTCTACGCAGTATTTT,CASSPPGLSTQYF
many,TRBJ1-1,-,14,TRBV4-2,TGTGCCAGCAGCCAAGATCGGGGGGCGGCTGAAGCTTTCTTT,CASSQDRGAAEAFF
few,TRBJ2-7,TRBD2,17,TRBV4-1,TGCGCCAGCAGCCAAGAGCGTAAGCGGGGGAGCTCCTACGAGCAGTACTTC,CASSQERKRGSSYEQYF
-,TRBJ1-1,-,21,TRBV6-5,TGTGCCAGCAGTTTCAAAAACCCCCGGGACACCGATTTCTCCATGAACACTGAAGCTTTCTTT,CASSFKNPRDTDFSMNTEAFF